These T cell receptor beta chains were read from a single sample in a study of blood T cell repertoires in COVID-19. Only in-frame clones appear in the TCRdb table, and some are missing; sequencing was by immunoSEQ multiplex PCR. The profile covers under 200,000 clones, with about 89% appearing a single time and around 3.3% taken by the ten largest. The sample consisted of peripheral blood. These receptors were taken from a man in his 70s with acute or convalescent COVID-19. CDR3s include the opening cysteine and the closing phenylalanine or tryptophan. The order of the fields is clone size, V gene, D gene, CDR3 length, J gene, CDR3 protein, CDR3 DNA. The D gene is left open where the match is weak. A clone size is listed for some rows: how often the clone was seen (once, few, many), or a class if it is expanded.

size: few
V: TRBV5-1
D: .
length: 16
J: TRBJ1-1
CDR3: CASSLGAVLMNTEAFF
DNA: TGCGCCAGCAGCTTGGGGGCTGTTCTTATGAACACTGAAGCTTTCTTT

size: .
V: TRBV10-3
D: TRBD1
length: 16
J: TRBJ1-2
CDR3: CAISSEIRQGAGGYTF
DNA: TGTGCCATCAGCTCCGAAATAAGACAGGGGGCGGGTGGCTACACCTTC

size: .
V: TRBV20-1
D: TRBD1
length: 14
J: TRBJ1-2
CDR3: CSASLQGNKGGYTF
DNA: TGCAGTGCTAGTCTACAGGGGAATAAAGGTGGCTACACCTTC

size: .
V: TRBV7-2
D: .
length: 13
J: TRBJ2-5
CDR3: CASSLGPKGTQYF
DNA: TGTGCCAGCAGCCTGGGGCCTAAGGGGACCCAGTACTTC

size: few
V: TRBV6-5
D: .
length: 13
J: TRBJ2-7
CDR3: CASRLPGAYEQYF
DNA: TGTGCCAGCCGACTCCCGGGAGCCTACGAGCAGTACTTC

size: .
V: TRBV27
D: TRBD2
length: 15
J: TRBJ2-5
CDR3: CASSYSGMPPETQYF
DNA: TGTGCCAGCAGTTATAGCGGGATGCCCCCGGAGACCCAGTACTTC

size: once
V: TRBV10-3
D: .
length: 13
J: TRBJ1-4
CDR3: CAISEDDRIGLFF
DNA: TGTGCCATCAGCGAAGACGACAGGATCGGACTGTTTTTT

size: .
V: TRBV7-9
D: .
length: 18
J: TRBJ1-4
CDR3: CASSLRGSQGLTNEKLFF
DNA: TGTGCCAGCAGCTTAAGGGGTTCACAGGGCCTGACTAATGAAAAACTGTTTTTT

size: .
V: TRBV27
D: .
length: 14
J: TRBJ2-6
CDR3: CASSRGAGANVLTF
DNA: TGTGCCAGCTCCAGGGGGGCTGGGGCCAACGTCCTGACTTTC

size: .
V: TRBV29-1
D: .
length: 11
J: TRBJ1-1
CDR3: CSALLGTEAFF
DNA: TGCAGCGCCTTACTAGGCACTGAAGCTTTCTTT

size: .
V: TRBV29-1
D: .
length: 14
J: TRBJ1-1
CDR3: CSVWDTQRNTEAFF
DNA: TGCAGCGTCTGGGACACCCAAAGGAACACTGAAGCTTTCTTT

size: .
V: TRBV28
D: .
length: 11
J: TRBJ2-2
CDR3: CASSGPGELFF
DNA: TGTGCCAGCAGTGGCCCCGGGGAGCTGTTTTTT

size: once
V: TRBV4-1
D: .
length: 14
J: TRBJ2-3
CDR3: CASSQYSSTDTQYF
DNA: TGCGCCAGCAGCCAATATAGTAGCACAGATACGCAGTATTTT

size: few
V: TRBV6-5
D: .
length: 13
J: TRBJ1-1
CDR3: CASSYRGNTEAFF
DNA: TGTGCCAGCAGTTACCGAGGGAACACTGAAGCTTTCTTT

size: .
V: TRBV7-9
D: TRBD1
length: 13
J: TRBJ1-2
CDR3: CASSVGQNYGYTF
DNA: TGTGCCAGCAGCGTGGGACAGAACTATGGCTACACCTTC

size: .
V: TRBV19
D: .
length: 14
J: TRBJ2-3
CDR3: CASSIRVGTGAQYF
DNA: TGTGCCAGTAGTATCAGGGTGGGGACGGGGGCGCAGTATTTT

size: once
V: TRBV11-2
D: TRBD2
length: 15
J: TRBJ2-7
CDR3: CASSLGVGGGYEQYF
DNA: TGTGCCAGCAGCTTAGGCGTCGGCGGGGGCTACGAGCAGTACTTC

size: .
V: TRBV2
D: .
length: 14
J: TRBJ2-7
CDR3: CASTGLGGGYEQYF
DNA: TGTGCCAGCACCGGACTTGGGGGCGGCTACGAGCAGTACTTC

size: .
V: TRBV20-1
D: .
length: 13
J: TRBJ2-5
CDR3: CSASRQGGETQYF
DNA: TGCAGTGCTAGTAGGCAGGGGGGAGAGACCCAGTACTTC

size: .
V: TRBV27
D: TRBD2
length: 15
J: TRBJ2-1
CDR3: CASSLLAGAYNEQFF
DNA: TGTGCCAGCAGTTTACTAGCGGGGGCCTACAATGAGCAGTTCTTC

size: .
V: TRBV27
D: .
length: 14
J: TRBJ1-4
CDR3: CASSSVMSNEKLFF
DNA: TGTGCCAGCAGTTCGGTAATGTCTAATGAAAAACTGTTTTTT

size: .
V: TRBV5-1
D: TRBD1
length: 16
J: TRBJ2-3
CDR3: CAGAEGANAITDTQYF
DNA: TGCGCCGGAGCTGAGGGGGCGAATGCTATCACAGATACGCAGTATTTT

size: few
V: TRBV10-3
D: TRBD2
length: 15
J: TRBJ2-1
CDR3: CAIAGTSGIGYEQFF
DNA: TGTGCCATCGCGGGAACTAGCGGGATTGGGTATGAGCAGTTCTTC

size: .
V: TRBV15
D: .
length: 16
J: TRBJ2-3
CDR3: CATSRDPGRVTDTQYF
DNA: TGTGCCACCAGCAGAGATCCAGGCAGGGTGACAGATACGCAGTATTTT

size: .
V: TRBV5-8
D: .
length: 12
J: TRBJ2-5
CDR3: CASSLARETQYF
DNA: TGTGCCAGCAGCTTGGCCAGGGAGACCCAGTACTTC

size: .
V: TRBV7-9
D: .
length: 14
J: TRBJ1-6
CDR3: CASSALGGRSPLHF
DNA: TGTGCCAGCAGCGCCCTGGGGGGGCGGTCACCCCTCCACTTT

size: many
V: TRBV19
D: TRBD1
length: 14
J: TRBJ1-5
CDR3: CASSIQGGDQPQHF
DNA: TGTGCCAGTAGCATACAGGGGGGAGATCAGCCCCAGCATTTT

size: .
V: TRBV13
D: .
length: 13
J: TRBJ1-1
CDR3: CASSASRDTEAFF
DNA: TGTGCCAGCAGCGCCTCCCGGGACACTGAAGCTTTCTTT

size: .
V: TRBV11-2
D: TRBD1
length: 14
J: TRBJ2-7
CDR3: CASSLRTGPHEQYF
DNA: TGTGCCAGCAGCCTCCGGACAGGGCCTCACGAGCAGTACTTC

size: .
V: TRBV3-1/TRBV3-2
D: TRBD1
length: 16
J: TRBJ1-6
CDR3: CASSQAPGGAGSPLHF
DNA: TGTGCCAGCAGCCAGGCCCCAGGGGGCGCAGGTTCACCCCTCCACTTT

size: once
V: TRBV28
D: .
length: 15
J: TRBJ1-6
CDR3: CASSPGHNYNSPLHF
DNA: TGTGCCAGTTCCCCGGGACATAACTATAATTCACCCCTCCACTTT

size: .
V: TRBV7-9
D: .
length: 12
J: TRBJ2-2
CDR3: CASSVGAGELFF
DNA: TGTGCCAGCAGCGTGGGAGCTGGGGAGCTGTTTTTT

size: once
V: TRBV10-1
D: TRBD1
length: 20
J: TRBJ2-2
CDR3: CASTPPDRGRRRRKLGELFF
DNA: TGCGCCAGCACCCCCCCCGACAGGGGGCGCCGCAGGAGGAAACTCGGGGAGCTGTTTTTT